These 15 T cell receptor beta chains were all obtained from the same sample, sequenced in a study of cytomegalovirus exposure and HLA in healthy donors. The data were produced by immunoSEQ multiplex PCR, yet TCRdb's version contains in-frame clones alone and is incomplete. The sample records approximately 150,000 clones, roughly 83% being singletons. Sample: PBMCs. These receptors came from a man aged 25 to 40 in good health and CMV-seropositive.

CDR3 region: CASSFDRGGTEAFF. CDR3 nucleotide sequence: TGTGCCAGCTCATTTGACAGGGGGGGCACTGAAGCTTTCTTT. V is TRBV18 and J is TRBJ1-1; 9 positions match TRBD1. This CDR3 contains 14 residues. Germline V gene lookup returns CDR1 KGHSH and CDR2 LQKENI. Trimming removed 5 bases from V and 4 bases from J; junction bases left unmatched: 5.

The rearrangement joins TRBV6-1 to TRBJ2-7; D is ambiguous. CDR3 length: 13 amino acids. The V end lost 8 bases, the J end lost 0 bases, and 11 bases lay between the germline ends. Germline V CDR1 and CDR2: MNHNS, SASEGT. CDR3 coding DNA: TGTGCCAGCTCCGTGCGGCTCTCCTACGAGCAGTACTTC. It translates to CASSVRLSYEQYF.

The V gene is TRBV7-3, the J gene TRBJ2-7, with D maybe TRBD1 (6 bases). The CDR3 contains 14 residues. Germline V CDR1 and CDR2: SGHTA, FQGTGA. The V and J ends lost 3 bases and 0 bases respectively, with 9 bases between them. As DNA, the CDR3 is TGTGCCAGCAGCTTGGACAGATTCTCCTACGAGCAGTACTTC. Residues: CASSLDRFSYEQYF.

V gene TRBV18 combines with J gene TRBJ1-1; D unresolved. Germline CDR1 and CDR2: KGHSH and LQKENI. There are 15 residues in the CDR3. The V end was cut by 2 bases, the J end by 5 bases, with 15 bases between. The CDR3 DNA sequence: TGTGCCAGCTCACCATGGGCGGGTGTGGCTACTGAAGCTTTCTTT. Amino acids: CASSPWAGVATEAFF. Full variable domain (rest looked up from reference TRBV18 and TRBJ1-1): NAGVMQNPRHLVRRRGQEARLRCSPMKGHSHVYWYRQLPEEGLKFMVYLQKENIIDESGMPKERFSAEFPKEGPSILRIQQVVRGDSAAYFCASSPWAGVATEAFFGQGTRLTVV.

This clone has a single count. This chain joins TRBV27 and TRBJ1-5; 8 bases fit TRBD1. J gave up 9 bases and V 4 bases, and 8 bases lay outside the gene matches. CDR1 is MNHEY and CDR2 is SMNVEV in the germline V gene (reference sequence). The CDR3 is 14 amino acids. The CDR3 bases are TGTGCCAGCAGTTCAGCACAGGGGGACCGGCCCCAGCATTTT. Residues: CASSSAQGDRPQHF.

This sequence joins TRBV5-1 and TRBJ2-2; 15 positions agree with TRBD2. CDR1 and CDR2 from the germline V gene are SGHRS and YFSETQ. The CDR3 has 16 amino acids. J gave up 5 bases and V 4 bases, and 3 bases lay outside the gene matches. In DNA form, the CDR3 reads TGCGCCAGCAGCCCTGGGACTAGCGGGGGGACCGGGGAGCTGTTTTTT. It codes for CASSPGTSGGTGELFF.

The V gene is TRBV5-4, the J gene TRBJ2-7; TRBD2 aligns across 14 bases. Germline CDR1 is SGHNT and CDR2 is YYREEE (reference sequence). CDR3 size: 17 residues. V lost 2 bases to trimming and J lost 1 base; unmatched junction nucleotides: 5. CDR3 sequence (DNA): TGTGCCAGCAGCTTAGGGACTAGCGGGAGTAAGTCCTACGAGCAGTACTTC. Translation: CASSLGTSGSKSYEQYF.

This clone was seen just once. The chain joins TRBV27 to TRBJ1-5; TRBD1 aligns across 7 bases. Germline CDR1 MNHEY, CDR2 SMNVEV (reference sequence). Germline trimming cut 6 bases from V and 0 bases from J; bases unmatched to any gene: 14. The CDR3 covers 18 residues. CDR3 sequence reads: CASRPNQGVDISNQPQHF. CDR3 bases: TGTGCCAGCAGACCTAACCAGGGGGTAGATATTAGCAATCAGCCCCAGCATTTT.

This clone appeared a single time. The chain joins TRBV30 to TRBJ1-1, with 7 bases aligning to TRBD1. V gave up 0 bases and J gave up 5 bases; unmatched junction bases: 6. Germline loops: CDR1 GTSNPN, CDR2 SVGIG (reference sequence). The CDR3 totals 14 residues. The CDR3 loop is CAWSVVGGGTEAFF. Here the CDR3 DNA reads TGTGCCTGGAGTGTTGTAGGGGGCGGAACTGAAGCTTTCTTT.

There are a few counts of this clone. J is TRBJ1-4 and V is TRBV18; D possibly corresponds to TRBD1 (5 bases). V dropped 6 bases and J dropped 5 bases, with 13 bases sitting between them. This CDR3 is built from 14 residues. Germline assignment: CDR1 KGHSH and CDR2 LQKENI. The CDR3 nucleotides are TGTGCCAGCTCGGAGGGGTATGGAAATGAAAAACTGTTTTTT. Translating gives CASSEGYGNEKLFF.

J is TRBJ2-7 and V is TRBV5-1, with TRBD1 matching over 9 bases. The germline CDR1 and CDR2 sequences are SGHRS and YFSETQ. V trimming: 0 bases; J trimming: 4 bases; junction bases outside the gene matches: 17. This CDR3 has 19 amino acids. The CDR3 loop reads CASSLATTFPGQGGYEQYF. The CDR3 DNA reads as TGCGCCAGCAGCTTGGCGACTACCTTTCCGGGACAGGGAGGGTACGAGCAGTACTTC.

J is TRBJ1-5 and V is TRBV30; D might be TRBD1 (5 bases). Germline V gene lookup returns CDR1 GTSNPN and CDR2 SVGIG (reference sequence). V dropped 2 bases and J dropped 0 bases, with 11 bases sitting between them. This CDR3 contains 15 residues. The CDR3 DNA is TGTGCCTGGAGTCCAGACAGAGATAGCAATCAGCCCCAGCATTTT. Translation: CAWSPDRDSNQPQHF.

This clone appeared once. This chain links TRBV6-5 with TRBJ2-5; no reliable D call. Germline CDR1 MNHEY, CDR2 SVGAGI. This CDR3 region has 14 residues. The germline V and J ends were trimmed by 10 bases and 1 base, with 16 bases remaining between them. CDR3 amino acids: CANTKRTIQETQYF. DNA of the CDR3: TGTGCCAACACGAAAAGAACTATCCAAGAGACCCAGTACTTC.

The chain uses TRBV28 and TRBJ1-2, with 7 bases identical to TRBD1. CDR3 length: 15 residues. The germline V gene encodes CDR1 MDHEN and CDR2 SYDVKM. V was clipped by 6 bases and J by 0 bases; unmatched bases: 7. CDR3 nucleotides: TGTGCCAGCAGCCCCCCGGACAGGTCTAACTATGGCTACACCTTC. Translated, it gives CASSPPDRSNYGYTF.

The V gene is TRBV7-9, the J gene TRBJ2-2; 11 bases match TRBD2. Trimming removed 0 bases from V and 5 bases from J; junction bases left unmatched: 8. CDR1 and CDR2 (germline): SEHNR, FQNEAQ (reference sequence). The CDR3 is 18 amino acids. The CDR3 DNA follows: TGTGCCAGCAGCTTAGCCGCGCGGCTAGCGGGAGGAACCGGGGAGCTGTTTTTT. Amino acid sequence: CASSLAARLAGGTGELFF.